The 28 T cell receptor beta chains reported below all come from one sample, sequenced in a study of OX40 agonist ivuxolimab in advanced cancers. TCRdb's table, derived via immunoSEQ multiplex PCR, lists solely in-frame clones and lacks some. Of tens of thousands of clones in the sample, about four fifths were seen once. Sequences were derived from CD4+ or CD8+ T cells sorted from blood, sampled in a trial of the OX40 agonist ivuxolimab. The receptors were gathered from an adult with an advanced solid tumor such as melanoma, head and neck, liver or kidney cancer.

The chain has TRBV10-2 and TRBJ2-2; D is undetermined. Trimming took off 6 bases at V and 6 bases at J, with 11 bases between the two ends. The length of the CDR3 is 13 residues. Germline V gives CDR1 WSHSY, CDR2 SAAADI. For the CDR3, the DNA is TGCGCCAGCAGCTACTTAAATTCCGGGGAGCTGTTTTTT. Amino acid sequence: CASSYLNSGELFF.

This chain connects TRBV5-4 to TRBJ2-3; the D gene is possibly TRBD1 (5 bases). V was shortened by 3 bases and J by 4 bases, with 15 bases between the two germline ends. CDR1 and CDR2 (germline): SGHNT, YYREEE (reference sequence). The length of the CDR3 is 15 residues. CDR3 region: CASSSPTMGPDTQYF. The DNA of the CDR3 is TGTGCCAGCAGCTCGCCCACGATGGGGCCAGATACGCAGTATTTT.

The chain carries TRBV7-3 and TRBJ2-3; D tentatively fits TRBD1 or TRBD2 (6 bases each). The CDR3 length is 13 residues. V was cut by 6 bases and J by 4 bases, with 11 bases left in between. Germline CDR1 and CDR2: SGHTA and FQGTGA. DNA of the CDR3: TGTGCCAGCAGTTCAGGGGAGGCAGATACGCAGTATTTT. Encoded protein: CASSSGEADTQYF.

CDR3 sequence: CASSITGRDRQPQHF. The CDR3 bases are TGTGCCAGTAGTATAACGGGGAGGGATCGACAGCCCCAGCATTTT. The rearrangement uses TRBV19 and TRBJ1-5; D not certain. The germline V gene encodes CDR1 LNHDA and CDR2 SQIVND (reference sequence). This CDR3 has 15 residues. V was cut by 2 bases and J by 7 bases, with 15 bases left in between.

The V and J genes are TRBV28 and TRBJ1-2; 8 bases are shared with TRBD1. Germline V lookup: CDR1 MDHEN, CDR2 SYDVKM. CDR3 size: 16 residues. Trimming removed 3 bases from V and 8 bases from J; junction bases left unmatched: 14. CDR3 in DNA: TGTGCCAGCAGTTTTAAAGGGACAGGCGCCTTGGGGGGCTACACCTTC. As protein: CASSFKGTGALGGYTF.

The chain uses TRBV5-4 and TRBJ2-5; tentative D call: TRBD2 (5 bases). V lost 2 bases, J lost 5 bases, and 10 bases lay in between. The CDR3 contains 13 residues. Germline CDR1 is SGHNT and CDR2 is YYREEE (reference sequence). Here the CDR3 DNA reads TGTGCCAGCAGCTTTGGCGGGCGGGAGACCCAGTACTTC. Amino acids: CASSFGGRETQYF. The variable domain in full, completed from reference TRBV5-4 and TRBJ2-5, reads ETGVTQSPTHLIKTRGQQVTLRCSSQSGHNTVSWYQQALGQGPQFIFQYYREEENGRGNFPPRFSGLQFPNYSSELNVNALELDDSALYLCASSFGGRETQYFGPGTRLLVL.

For the CDR3, the DNA is TGTGCCAGCTCATCAAGGGGCCAGGGCTATGCTTTCTTT. This codes for CASSSRGQGYAFF. The chain recombines TRBV18 with TRBJ1-1; D might be TRBD1 (5 bases). Germline CDR1 KGHSH, CDR2 LQKENI. The ends were cut back, 5 bases at V and 11 bases at J, with 18 bases in the middle. The CDR3 length is 13 residues.

V gene TRBV27 combines with J gene TRBJ2-1, with D maybe TRBD1 (6 bases). The germline V gene has CDR1 MNHEY and CDR2 SMNVEV (reference sequence). This CDR3 comprises 14 residues. The ends were cut back, 6 bases at V and 8 bases at J, with 17 bases in the middle. CDR3 nucleotides: TGTGCCAGCAGACCGTTAACAGGGTTTGATGAGCAGTTCTTC. Translated, it gives CASRPLTGFDEQFF.

The rearrangement links TRBV7-9 to TRBJ2-7, with D possibly matching TRBD1 (6 bases). With 8 bases removed from V and 3 bases from J, the gap between germline ends came to 11 bases. Germline V gene data show CDR1 as SEHNR and CDR2 as FQNEAQ (reference sequence). The CDR3 length is 12 residues. The CDR3 DNA sequence: TGTGCCAGCCGAGCACAGGGCTACGAGCAGTACTTC. This gives the protein CASRAQGYEQYF.

The rearrangement joins TRBV30 to TRBJ1-2; D gene unclear. There are 11 residues in the CDR3. Trimming removed 0 bases from V and 7 bases from J, with 6 bases in between. Germline CDR1 and CDR2: GTSNPN and SVGIG (reference sequence). The CDR3: CAWSVSFGYTF. DNA of the CDR3: TGTGCCTGGAGTGTGAGTTTTGGCTACACCTTC.

V and J are TRBV7-2 and TRBJ2-3; D unresolved. The CDR3 extends over 14 amino acids. The germline V gene has CDR1 SGHTA and CDR2 FQGNSA. Trimming removed 3 bases at V and 2 bases at J, with 9 bases between. CDR3 amino acids: CASSFGRITDTQYF. The CDR3 region has the DNA TGTGCCAGCAGCTTTGGGCGGATCACAGATACGCAGTATTTT.

The chain recombines TRBV6-1 with TRBJ2-7, with D tentatively TRBD1 (5 bases). CDR3 length equals 15 residues. V dropped 3 bases and J dropped 0 bases, with 12 bases sitting between them. The germline gives CDR1 MNHNS, CDR2 SASEGT. For the CDR3, the DNA is TGTGCCAGCAGTGAGGGTGCGACAGTCTCCTACGAGCAGTACTTC. It codes for CASSEGATVSYEQYF.

The CDR3: CASSLRTGRETQYF. Here the CDR3 DNA reads TGTGCCAGTAGTCTTCGGACAGGGAGAGAGACCCAGTACTTC. The gene calls are TRBV19 and TRBJ2-5, with 8 bases identical to TRBD1. CDR3 size: 14 residues. Germline V gene data show CDR1 as LNHDA and CDR2 as SQIVND (reference sequence). The J segment lost 4 bases and the V segment lost 5 bases, leaving 6 bases of the junction unmatched.

This chain uses TRBV2 with TRBJ1-1; TRBD1 agrees at 8 bases. The CDR3 has 16 residues. Germline assignment: CDR1 SNHLY and CDR2 FYNNEI. V lost 8 bases, J lost 8 bases, and 19 bases stayed unmatched. The CDR3 bases are TGTGCCAGCCCCTACGACATGGGGACAGGCCATTTCGAAGCTTTCTTT. Protein sequence: CASPYDMGTGHFEAFF.

The rearrangement links TRBV5-6 to TRBJ2-1, with D possibly matching TRBD2 (6 bases). The length of the CDR3 is 13 residues. The ends were cut back, 6 bases at V and 9 bases at J, with 16 bases in the middle. Per germline, CDR1 SGHDT and CDR2 YYEEEE. CDR3 sequence (DNA): TGTGCCAGCAACCTAGGCGGGGTGGCTGAGCAGTTCTTC. Its translation: CASNLGGVAEQFF.

Here the CDR3 DNA reads TGTGCCAGCAGCGTACGACCGGGAGGTCCCGAGCAGTACTTC. Protein: CASSVRPGGPEQYF. V is TRBV9 and J is TRBJ2-7, with TRBD2 matching over 7 bases. Per the germline V gene, CDR1 is SGDLS and CDR2 is YYNGEE. The CDR3 is 14 residues long. Trimming at V came to 1 base and at J to 6 bases, leaving 7 bases not matched to a gene.

The genes are TRBV7-9 and TRBJ1-4; 8 bases align to TRBD1. With 4 bases clipped from V and 7 bases from J, the junction kept 11 bases outside the gene matches. Germline V gene lookup returns CDR1 SEHNR and CDR2 FQNEAQ (reference sequence). The CDR3 length is 16 residues. CDR3 nucleotides: TGTGCCAGCAGCTCGCGGACAGGGCCGGATTCTGAAAAACTGTTTTTT. Its translation: CASSSRTGPDSEKLFF.

The chain has TRBV6-6 and TRBJ1-1; D is perhaps TRBD1 (6 bases). The V and J ends lost 2 bases and 0 bases respectively, with 10 bases between them. The CDR3 length is 15 residues. Germline V lookup: CDR1 MNHNY, CDR2 SVGAGI (reference sequence). The CDR3 reads CASSYATGLNTEAFF. DNA of the CDR3: TGTGCCAGCAGTTACGCCACAGGGCTGAACACTGAAGCTTTCTTT.

The chain has TRBV4-1 and TRBJ2-3; either TRBD1 or TRBD2 may fit D (6 bases each). The V end was cut by 4 bases, the J end by 6 bases, with 20 bases between. The germline V gene encodes CDR1 MGHRA and CDR2 YSYEKL. The CDR3 contains 16 residues. The DNA for the CDR3 is TGCGCCAGCAGCCGAAGGTCGGAGGGGGGCCTGGATACGCAGTATTTT. The encoded protein is CASSRRSEGGLDTQYF.

V and J are TRBV4-1 and TRBJ2-3, with 15 bases lining up with TRBD2. V was pared by 4 bases and J by 5 bases, with 10 bases of the junction left unmatched. The germline CDR1 and CDR2 sequences are MGHRA and YSYEKL. The CDR3 sequence is 18 residues long. CDR3 nucleotide sequence: TGCGCCAGCAGCCCTGGACTAGCGGGGGGGCGACGGAAAGATACGCAGTATTTT. As protein: CASSPGLAGGRRKDTQYF.

As for this clone: Sequence at one end of the junction differs from germline and may be a read error. The rearrangement links TRBV19 to TRBJ1-5; no definite D call. The CDR3 length is 13 residues. Germline CDR1 reads LNHDA; CDR2 reads SQIVND (reference sequence). The CDR3 nucleotides read TGTGCCAGTAGTCTAGACCAGCATCAGCCCCAGCATTTT. As protein: CASSLDQHQPQHF.

CDR3 bases: TGTGCCAGCAGCACATCCCTAAGGGCGGAGCAGTTCTTC. Translated: CASSTSLRAEQFF. The rearrangement joins TRBV19 to TRBJ2-1, with D hard to call. CDR3 length equals 13 residues. The V and J ends lost 9 bases and 10 bases respectively, with 19 bases between them. The germline V gene has CDR1 LNHDA and CDR2 SQIVND (reference sequence).

There are a few counts of this clone. The V gene is TRBV28, the J gene TRBJ2-7; no firm D call. Trimming pared 6 bases from V and 3 bases from J, leaving 15 bases between. Per the germline V gene, CDR1 is MDHEN and CDR2 is SYDVKM. The length of the CDR3 is 14 residues. The CDR3 DNA reads TGTGCCAGCAGGGTGGCCGGAAGCAACTACGAGCAGTACTTC. This gives the protein CASRVAGSNYEQYF.

V usage is TRBV11-3 and J usage is TRBJ1-1; no clear D gene. This CDR3 has 14 residues. Trimming pared 5 bases from V and 5 bases from J, leaving 15 bases between. Germline-derived CDR1 and CDR2 are SGHNT and YENEEA. The DNA of the CDR3 is TGTGCCAGCAGCGCAGGAAATGTGGGTACTGAAGCTTTCTTT. Residues: CASSAGNVGTEAFF.

This clone counts as medium-sized. This chain connects TRBV9 to TRBJ2-5; D is unclear. V gave up 0 bases and J gave up 2 bases, with 11 bases separating them. This CDR3 is built from 15 residues. Germline V CDR1 and CDR2: SGDLS, YYNGEE. Here the CDR3 reads CASSVARQPQETQYF. CDR3 bases: TGTGCCAGCAGCGTAGCAAGGCAGCCACAAGAGACCCAGTACTTC.

This chain connects TRBV11-2 to TRBJ2-1; a possible D gene is TRBD1 (5 bases). The germline V and J ends were trimmed by 6 bases and 10 bases, with 19 bases remaining between them. This CDR3 spans 14 amino acids. Germline lookup yields CDR1 SGHAT and CDR2 FQNNGV. The CDR3 is CASSSLSVKGEQFF. In nucleotides, the CDR3 is TGTGCCAGCAGTTCTTTATCGGTCAAGGGGGAGCAGTTCTTC. Full variable domain (missing parts from reference TRBV11-2 and TRBJ2-1): EAGVAQSPRYKIIEKRQSVAFWCNPISGHATLYWYQQILGQGPKLLIQFQNNGVVDDSQLPKDRFSAERLKGVDSTLKIQPAKLEDSAVYLCASSSLSVKGEQFFGPGTRLTVL.

This clone was seen more than once but under ten times. Here the CDR3 DNA reads TGTGCCAGCAGCTTAACCGATCAGCCCCAGCATTTT. Translating gives CASSLTDQPQHF. This chain uses TRBV7-2 with TRBJ1-5, with D uncertain. Looked up from germline, CDR1 is SGHTA and CDR2 is FQGNSA. V shed 2 bases and J shed 5 bases, with 4 bases lying between them. The CDR3 has 12 residues.

V gene TRBV28 combines with J gene TRBJ1-1, with D perhaps TRBD1 (6 bases). The germline gives CDR1 MDHEN, CDR2 SYDVKM. This CDR3 spans 15 amino acids. Trimming took 3 bases from V and 10 from J, leaving 21 bases between them. The CDR3 region is CASSLAGATNEVAFF. The CDR3 coding sequence is TGTGCCAGCAGTTTGGCAGGGGCCACCAACGAGGTAGCTTTCTTT.